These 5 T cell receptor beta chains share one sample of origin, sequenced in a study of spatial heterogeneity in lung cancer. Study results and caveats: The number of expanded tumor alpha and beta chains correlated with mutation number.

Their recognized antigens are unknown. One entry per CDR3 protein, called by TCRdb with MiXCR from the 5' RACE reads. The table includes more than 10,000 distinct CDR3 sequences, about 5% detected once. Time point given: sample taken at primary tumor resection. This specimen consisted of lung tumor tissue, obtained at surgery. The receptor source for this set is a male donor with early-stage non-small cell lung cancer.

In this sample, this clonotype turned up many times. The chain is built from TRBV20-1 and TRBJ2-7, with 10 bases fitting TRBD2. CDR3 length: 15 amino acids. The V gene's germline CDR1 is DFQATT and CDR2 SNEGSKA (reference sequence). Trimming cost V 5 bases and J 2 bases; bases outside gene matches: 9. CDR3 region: CSAPRTSGPTYEQYF. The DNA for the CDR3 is TGCAGTGCTCCAAGGACTAGCGGACCAACCTACGAGCAGTACTTC.

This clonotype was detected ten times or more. The CDR3 loop reads CASSPGDRLNTDTQYF. The CDR3 DNA sequence: TGTGCCAGCAGCCCAGGGGACCGATTAAACACAGATACGCAGTATTTT. V gene TRBV7-3 combines with J gene TRBJ2-3; a possible D gene is TRBD1 (6 bases). The CDR3 spans 16 residues. V shed 5 bases and J shed 2 bases, with 17 bases lying between them. Germline lookup yields CDR1 SGHTA and CDR2 FQGTGA.

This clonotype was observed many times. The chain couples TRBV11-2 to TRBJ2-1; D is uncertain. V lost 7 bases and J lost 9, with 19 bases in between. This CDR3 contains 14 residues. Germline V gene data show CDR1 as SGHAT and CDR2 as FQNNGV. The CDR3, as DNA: TGTGCCAGCATCCCCCTTTGGGGTAATGGTGAGCAGTTCTTC. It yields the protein CASIPLWGNGEQFF.

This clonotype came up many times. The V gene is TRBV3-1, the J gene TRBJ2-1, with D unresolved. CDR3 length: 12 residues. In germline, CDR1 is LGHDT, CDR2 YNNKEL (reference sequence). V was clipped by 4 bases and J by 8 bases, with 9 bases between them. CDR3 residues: CASSRSLYEQFF. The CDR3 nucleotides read TGTGCCAGCAGCCGCTCCCTATATGAGCAGTTCTTC.

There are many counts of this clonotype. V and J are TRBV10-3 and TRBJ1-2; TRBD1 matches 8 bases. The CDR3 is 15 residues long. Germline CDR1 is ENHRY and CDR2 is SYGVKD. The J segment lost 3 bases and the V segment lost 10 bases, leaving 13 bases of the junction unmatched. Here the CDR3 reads CATTLAGQGDYGYTF. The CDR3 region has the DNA TGTGCCACCACCCTCGCAGGACAGGGTGACTATGGCTACACCTTC.